These 10 T cell receptor beta chains came from one sample sequenced in a study of CXCR3-negative and CXCR3-positive naive CD8 T cells. General observations from the study: Naive CXCR3-positive cells had TRB CDR3s more hydrophobic than those of CXCR3-negative naive cells.

Via 5' RACE with UMI labels, TRB cDNA libraries were prepared. TCRdb reprocessed the 5' RACE reads and stores each CDR3 protein as one record, lacking DNA. The sample spans approximately 5,100 distinct CDR3 sequences; the ten largest clones claim 2% to 2.5%. These receptors' antigens are unknown. Specimen: naive CXCR3+ CD8+ T cells from blood. Subset defined: CD45RO-CCR7+CD27+CD95- naive CD8+ T cells expressing CXCR3 (TNR3+). The source of these receptors is a human donor in good health. Some clones in this sample may be carry-over from other donors' samples.

Frequency places this clonotype as medium-sized. This chain connects TRBV28 to TRBJ2-4; there is no DNA to check the TCRdb D call of TRBD2. Per germline, CDR1 MDHEN and CDR2 SYDVKM. The CDR3 has 16 amino acids. The CDR3 sequence is CASSRGLAGAKNIQYF.

The chain links TRBV7-7 to TRBJ1-5; the D call from TCRdb, TRBD1, cannot be confirmed without DNA. Germline V gene lookup returns CDR1 SSHAT and CDR2 FNYEAQ (reference sequence). The length of the CDR3 is 16 residues. CDR3 loop: CASSLLQGGDNQPQHF.

The chain uses TRBV10-3 and TRBJ2-1. Germline CDR1 ENHRY, CDR2 SYGVKD. This CDR3 is 11 amino acids long. This chain's CDR3 is CAISVDNEQFF.

Judged by frequency, this clonotype is medium-sized (0.01 to 0.1%). The chain joins TRBV29-1 to TRBJ2-3; TCRdb calls TRBD2, which cannot be checked without DNA. There are 15 residues in the CDR3. Germline assignment: CDR1 SQVTM and CDR2 ANQGSEA. The CDR3 region is CSVDGLAGDVDTQYF.

This clonotype registers medium-sized by frequency. The V call is TRBV4-1, the J call TRBJ1-2. The length of the CDR3 is 17 residues. The germline CDR1 and CDR2 sequences are MGHRA and YSYEKL. The CDR3: CASSQDQGPALIYGYTF.

This clonotype ranks as medium-sized in terms of frequency. The chain links TRBV23-1 to TRBJ1-5; TCRdb proposes TRBD1, but this gene call is untestable without DNA. TRBV23-1 is designated an ORF whose function remains uncertain. The CDR3 runs 15 residues. CDR3 protein: CASIARERGNQPQHF.

The chain combines TRBV29-1 with TRBJ2-1; TCRdb's D gene call, TRBD1, goes unchecked for lack of DNA. The CDR3 loop spans 20 amino acids. CDR1 and CDR2 (germline): SQVTM, ANQGSEA. CDR3 amino acids: CSVEPHRGAVKSSPYNEQFF.

The gene calls are TRBV29-1 and TRBJ2-1; the TCRdb call, TRBD1, lacks DNA for checking. The CDR3 totals 13 residues. Germline-derived CDR1 and CDR2 are SQVTM and ANQGSEA. The CDR3 region is CSLKGVNYNEQFF.

This chain links TRBV9 with TRBJ2-7; the D call from TCRdb, TRBD1, cannot be confirmed without DNA. CDR1 and CDR2 (germline): SGDLS, YYNGEE. The CDR3 length is 14 residues. Here the CDR3 reads CASGTGVSSYEQYF.

The chain links TRBV7-6 to TRBJ2-5; the D call of TRBD2 rests on TCRdb alone, since no DNA is present to check it. CDR1 and CDR2 from the germline V gene are SGHVS and FNYEAQ. The CDR3 spans 15 residues. Here the CDR3 reads CASSLGTSGSETQYF.